These 8 T cell receptor beta chains share one sample of origin, sequenced in a study of T cell changes during pregnancy in multiple sclerosis. Libraries were prepared by immunoSEQ multiplex PCR; TCRdb keeps only in-frame clonotypes and omits some of them. This table holds 27,000 or so clones, 88% found once. This material consisted of CD8+ T cells from peripheral blood mononuclear cells, taken in the second trimester of pregnancy. These receptors were taken from a female donor with multiple sclerosis, enrolled in a pregnancy study.

The V gene is TRBV5-5, the J gene TRBJ1-1; 7 bases match TRBD1. J gave up 0 bases and V 4 bases, and 9 bases lay outside the gene matches. The CDR3 spans 16 residues. Germline-derived CDR1 and CDR2 are SGHKS and YYEKEE (reference sequence). This CDR3 is CASSPRPGGMNTEAFF. The CDR3 nucleotides are TGTGCCAGCAGCCCCCGCCCAGGGGGGATGAACACTGAAGCTTTCTTT.

The V call is TRBV6-1, the J call TRBJ2-1; 12 bases are shared with TRBD2. In germline, CDR1 is MNHNS, CDR2 SASEGT. The V and J ends lost 2 bases and 7 bases, in that order; junction bases with no gene match: 6. The CDR3 covers 16 residues. CDR3 in amino acids: CASSEWLAGGTNEQFF. CDR3 sequence (DNA): TGTGCCAGCAGTGAATGGCTAGCGGGGGGGACTAATGAGCAGTTCTTC.

This clone is termed medium-sized. J is TRBJ2-3 and V is TRBV6-1; TRBD2 agrees at 12 bases. The CDR3 loop spans 15 amino acids. Trimming removed 2 bases from V and 4 bases from J; junction bases left unmatched: 1. The germline CDR1 and CDR2 sequences are MNHNS and SASEGT. This chain's CDR3 is CASSELAGGPDTQYF. For the CDR3, the DNA is TGTGCCAGCAGTGAACTAGCGGGGGGGCCAGATACGCAGTATTTT.

V gene TRBV5-4 combines with J gene TRBJ1-5; 8 nucleotides agree with TRBD1. J gave up 4 bases and V 4 bases, and 4 bases lay outside the gene matches. The CDR3 sequence is 14 residues long. Germline V lookup: CDR1 SGHNT, CDR2 YYREEE (reference sequence). For the CDR3, the DNA is TGTGCCAGCAGCAAGACAGGGGAGAATCAGCCCCAGCATTTT. Its translation is CASSKTGENQPQHF.

The J gene is TRBJ1-6, the V gene TRBV6-6; D gene unclear. Germline-derived CDR1 and CDR2 are MNHNY and SVGAGI (reference sequence). CDR3 length equals 15 residues. The V end was cut by 4 bases, the J end by 8 bases, with 15 bases between. The CDR3 here is CASSSTTWGDSPLHF. Here the CDR3 DNA reads TGTGCCAGCAGTTCTACGACCTGGGGAGATTCACCCCTCCACTTT.

Here the CDR3 DNA reads TGCGCCAGCAGCCAAGCGAGTAGCGGGCAAGAGACCCAGTACTTC. Amino acids: CASSQASSGQETQYF. V and J are TRBV4-3 and TRBJ2-5; 7 bases line up with TRBD2. The germline CDR1 and CDR2 sequences are LGHNA and YSLEER. V shed 1 base, J shed 2 bases, and the junction held 4 bases outside the gene matches. The CDR3 covers 15 residues.

This rearrangement joins TRBV14 to TRBJ2-3; D is perhaps TRBD1 (6 bases). The CDR3 runs to 17 residues. Germline V CDR1 and CDR2: SGHDN, FVKESK. Trimming took off 0 bases at V and 0 bases at J, with 13 bases between the two ends. The chain's CDR3 is CASSQDWTATSTDTQYF. The CDR3, as DNA: TGTGCCAGCAGCCAAGATTGGACAGCCACAAGCACAGATACGCAGTATTTT.

This rearrangement joins TRBV19 to TRBJ1-2; D unresolved. The germline V and J ends were trimmed by 1 base and 2 bases, with 14 bases remaining between them. This CDR3 has 16 amino acids. Germline CDR1 is LNHDA and CDR2 is SQIVND (reference sequence). The CDR3 coding sequence is TGTGCCAGTAGTATAGGGTTGAGCAGGAACAACTATGGCTACACCTTC. Protein: CASSIGLSRNNYGYTF.